These 16 T cell receptor beta chains were all obtained from the same sample, sequenced in a study of blood T cell repertoires in COVID-19. Method: immunoSEQ multiplex PCR; TCRdb's copy keeps in-frame clones and lacks some. The profile shows roughly 150,000 clones, roughly 85% of them singletons. Sequencing was performed on peripheral blood. The receptors shown here come from a man between 50 and 59 years old with acute or convalescent COVID-19.

The chain carries TRBV7-8 and TRBJ1-3; TRBD1 matches at 7 bases. CDR3 length: 15 amino acids. From germline, CDR1 is SGHVS and CDR2 FQNEAQ. J gave up 4 bases and V 4 bases, and 7 bases lay outside the gene matches. CDR3 loop: CASSSQTGLGNTIYF. CDR3 coding DNA: TGTGCCAGCAGCTCCCAGACAGGGTTGGGAAACACCATATATTTT.

As regards this clone: This CDR3 is missing its conserved last phenylalanine or tryptophan, likely due to a read error. No DNA is shown, since the ends of the CDR3 on it are uncertain; the CDR3 is the one TCRdb lists. The CDR3 loop is CANPEGGS. The chain links TRBV27 to TRBJ1-1. A total of 8 residues make up the CDR3, ends included. Germline CDR1 and CDR2: MNHEY and SMNVEV (reference sequence).

The chain couples TRBV11-2 to TRBJ1-3, with 10 bases fitting TRBD1. The junction had 4 bases not matched to a gene; V was cut back by 3 bases and J by 2 bases. The CDR3 extends over 16 amino acids. Per germline, CDR1 SGHAT and CDR2 FQNNGV. Here the CDR3 reads CASSFSGQGAGNTIYF. The DNA of the CDR3 is TGTGCCAGCAGCTTTTCAGGACAGGGGGCTGGAAACACCATATATTTT.

V and J are TRBV9 and TRBJ1-3; maybe TRBD1 (5 bases). V was cut by 3 bases and J by 4 bases, with 20 bases left in between. CDR1 is SGDLS, CDR2 YYNGEE, per germline. This CDR3 is built from 17 residues. The CDR3 is CASSAQGTVFLGNTIYF. Written as DNA, the CDR3 is TGTGCCAGCAGCGCCCAGGGTACGGTCTTTCTAGGAAACACCATATATTTT.

The chain combines TRBV6-5 with TRBJ1-5; D is unresolved. Trimming removed 4 bases from V and 5 bases from J, with 9 bases in between. This CDR3 comprises 13 residues. CDR1 MNHEY and CDR2 SVGAGI come from the germline V gene. The chain's CDR3 is CASSSRADQPQHF. For the CDR3, the DNA is TGTGCCAGCAGTTCCCGCGCGGATCAGCCCCAGCATTTT.

This chain uses TRBV5-1 with TRBJ2-1, with 9 bases that match TRBD1. This CDR3 has 14 amino acids. The ends lost 0 bases at V and 10 bases at J; junction bases unmatched: 5. Per the germline V gene, CDR1 is SGHRS and CDR2 is YFSETQ. The CDR3 region has the DNA TGCGCCAGCAGCTTGGAACAGGGGGCTAACGAGCAGTTCTTC. It encodes CASSLEQGANEQFF.

This chain joins TRBV9 and TRBJ2-2, with a tentative D call TRBD2 (5 bases). Trimming removed 0 bases from V and 6 bases from J, with 12 bases in between. Germline loops: CDR1 SGDLS, CDR2 YYNGEE. This CDR3 is built from 15 residues. Here the CDR3 DNA reads TGTGCCAGCAGCGTAGCCCTGAGGGTTTCCGGGGAGCTGTTTTTT. Its protein is CASSVALRVSGELFF.

The table lists this clone with a count of one. This chain connects TRBV3-1 (or the pseudogene TRBV3-2) to TRBJ2-5; 9 positions agree with TRBD1. Unmatched junction bases numbered 4, after V lost 3 bases and J lost 2 bases. The length of the CDR3 is 15 residues. Germline-derived CDR1 and CDR2 are LGHDT and YNNKEL (reference sequence). CDR3 DNA: TGTGCCAGCAGCCAGGCAGGGACAGGGCAAGAGACCCAGTACTTC. Amino acid sequence: CASSQAGTGQETQYF.

The chain links TRBV28 to TRBJ2-3; 9 positions match TRBD2. This CDR3 has 15 amino acids. CDR1 and CDR2 (germline): MDHEN, SYDVKM. Losses at the gene ends were 6 bases for V and 4 bases for J; bases not matched to a gene: 8. The CDR3 protein is CASSVAGVVPDTQYF. Here the CDR3 DNA reads TGTGCCAGCAGCGTAGCGGGAGTAGTCCCAGATACGCAGTATTTT.

This clone has just a few counts. This chain uses TRBV6-5 with TRBJ2-7; D is ambiguous. Trimming stripped 7 bases from V and 2 bases from J, with 12 bases between. The CDR3 loop spans 13 amino acids. The germline CDR1 and CDR2 sequences are MNHEY and SVGAGI. CDR3 amino acids: CASTLDFAYEQYF. The CDR3, as DNA: TGTGCCAGCACACTTGACTTTGCCTACGAGCAGTACTTC.

The rearrangement joins TRBV4-1 to TRBJ1-6; D not certain. The CDR3 has 16 amino acids. V was shortened by 0 bases and J by 9 bases, with 15 bases between the two germline ends. CDR1 is MGHRA and CDR2 is YSYEKL in the germline V gene. CDR3 amino acids: CASSQDPQAGFSPLHF. DNA for the CDR3: TGCGCCAGCAGCCAAGATCCCCAGGCGGGTTTTTCACCCCTCCACTTT.

In its sample, this clone was seen a few times. V is TRBV27 and J is TRBJ1-2; no clear D gene. Between the trimmed V and J ends, which lost 5 bases and 7 bases, there was a span of 23 bases. This CDR3 contains 16 residues. Germline assignment: CDR1 MNHEY and CDR2 SMNVEV (reference sequence). This CDR3 is CASSPREPQENGGYTF. The CDR3 nucleotides read TGTGCCAGCAGTCCCCGGGAGCCGCAGGAGAACGGTGGCTACACCTTC.

The chain couples TRBV9 to TRBJ1-2; possibly TRBD1 for D (6 bases). The V end lost 4 bases, the J end lost 8 bases, and 21 bases lay between the germline ends. This CDR3 has 15 amino acids. Germline V lookup: CDR1 SGDLS, CDR2 YYNGEE. CDR3 sequence: CASSTLPDRSGGYTF. In DNA form, the CDR3 reads TGTGCCAGCAGCACTCTCCCGGACAGATCTGGGGGCTACACCTTC.

CDR3 loop: CASSSGTVAPYEQYF. DNA of the CDR3: TGTGCCAGCAGCTCCGGGACAGTGGCACCCTACGAGCAGTACTTC. The V and J genes are TRBV7-2 and TRBJ2-7; 7 nucleotides align to TRBD1. CDR3 size: 15 residues. Germline CDR1 is SGHTA and CDR2 is FQGNSA. Unmatched junction bases numbered 8, after V lost 4 bases and J lost 2 bases.

This chain links TRBV5-6 with TRBJ1-6, with TRBD1 identical over 8 bases. With V trimmed by 4 bases and J by 9 bases, 9 bases remained unmatched. The length of the CDR3 is 15 residues. The germline V gene encodes CDR1 SGHDT and CDR2 YYEEEE. The CDR3 DNA reads TGTGCCAGCAGCGCCCCGGACAGGGAGGTTTCACCCCTCCACTTT. This codes for CASSAPDREVSPLHF.

The chain recombines TRBV6-5 with TRBJ2-7; no definite D call. Trimming removed 2 bases from V and 3 bases from J, with 8 bases in between. Germline values: CDR1 MNHEY, CDR2 SVGAGI. The CDR3 loop spans 13 amino acids. The CDR3 DNA is TGTGCCAGCAGTTACCGAGGTAGCTACGAGCAGTACTTC. It yields the protein CASSYRGSYEQYF.